Presented here are 5 T cell receptor beta chains from one specimen sequenced in a study of CD8+ T cells in alopecia areata. The authors extracted RNA and reverse transcribed it into cDNA as the sequencing template. TCRdb's copy holds only in-frame clones and misses some; the assay was immunoSEQ multiplex PCR. This table holds under 350,000 clones with no singletons; the top ten claim 0.9% to 1.5%. Markers including CD4, CD8alpha, NKG2D and NKG2ACE guided sorting of pooled cutaneous lymph node cells. Sequencing was performed on CD4+ T cells sorted from a lymph node. These receptors were obtained from a C3H/HeJ mouse with alopecia areata. For this strain, the MHC haplotype corresponds to H2-k.

This clone was counted a few times. Germline and genes: mouse. The missing CDR3 end, 4 residues past where the read stops, is filled in from the germline J gene. This same CDR3 is encoded by further DNA sequences in the sample. The chain has TRBV31 and TRBJ1-2; tentative D call: TRBD1 (6 bases). The CDR3 loop spans 13 amino acids. Between the trimmed V and J ends, which lost 1 base and 3 bases, there was a span of 9 bases. Germline V CDR1 and CDR2: GKSSPN, SITVG. CDR3: CAWSPTGYSDYTF. The DNA read from the CDR3 is TGTGCCTGGAGTCCCACAGGGTACTCC.

This clone has a handful of counts. Gene names are the mouse ones. The read gets to within 4 residues of the CDR3 end, and the germline J gene fills in the rest. V usage is TRBV13-1 and J usage is TRBJ2-3; D unclear. Per germline, CDR1 NSHNY and CDR2 SYGAGN. This CDR3 has 14 residues. With 2 bases removed from V and 3 bases from J, the gap between germline ends came to 10 bases. CDR3 protein: CASSEIPTAETLYF. The sequenced CDR3 bases are TGTGCCAGCAGTGAAATCCCGACAGCAGAA.

This clone was detected many times. Mouse germline and gene names are used. Sequencing ends 4 residues short of the CDR3 end; the germline J gene provides the rest. Within the sample, other DNA sequences also encode this same CDR3. The V call is TRBV1, the J call TRBJ2-5; 10 nucleotides agree with TRBD1. CDR1 is NSQYPW and CDR2 is LRSPGD in the germline V gene (reference sequence). The CDR3 has 14 amino acids. CDR3 residues: CTCSVGQGKDTQYF. CDR3 DNA, as far as it was read: TGCACCTGCAGTGTGGGACAGGGGAAAGAC.

About this clone itself: Gene names and germline match the mouse. The CDR3 end is not reached by the read, which stops 4 residues before it; the germline J gene fills it in. The chain joins TRBV13-3 to TRBJ2-3, with 8 bases identical to TRBD1. The length of the CDR3 is 14 residues. Per germline, CDR1 NNHDY and CDR2 SYVADS. V lost 3 bases to trimming and J lost 1 base; unmatched junction nucleotides: 1. CDR3 DNA (partial): TGTGCCAGCAGTGGGGGACAGGGTGCAGAA. It translates to CASSGGQGAE. The whole CDR3 reads CASSGGQGAETLYF.

As regards this clone: Genes and germline come from the mouse. The CDR3 extends 4 residues past the end of the read, so its final part is completed from the germline J gene. J is TRBJ2-7 and V is TRBV5; 12 bases align to TRBD1. Losses at the gene ends were 6 bases for V and 3 bases for J; bases not matched to a gene: 3. The CDR3 loop spans 14 amino acids. Germline assignment: CDR1 LGHNA and CDR2 YNLKQL (reference sequence). CDR3 protein: CASRGTGGFYEQYF. Incomplete CDR3 DNA: TGTGCCAGCAGAGGGACAGGGGGCTTCTAT.